This T cell receptor beta chain came from a study of pediatric ulcerative colitis. Study results and limitations: Rectal repertoires separated controls, mild-moderate and acute severe colitis. Repertoires came from total lymphocyte DNA, not specific subsets. All ulcerative colitis patients, but no controls, carried two rectal clonotypes.

Comments on this clone: The antigen is not known.

During colonoscopy, one to two rectal pinch biopsies were collected. No immunosuppressive drugs were given to ulcerative colitis patients before diagnostic colonoscopy. Generated by immunoSEQ multiplex PCR, the TCRdb table keeps only in-frame clones and is missing some. The table shows tens of thousands of clones, with 75% occurring only once. V dropped 4 bases and J dropped 1 base, with 10 bases sitting between them. Germline-derived CDR1 and CDR2 are LNHNV and YYDKDF (reference sequence). CDR3 length equals 15 residues. The sample taken for sequencing was gut tissue. The gene calls are TRBV15 and TRBJ2-2, with D possibly being TRBD1 (5 bases). The source of this sequence is a boy aged 10-17 years with severe ulcerative colitis. This CDR3 reads CATSIRRGNTGELFF. The CDR3 nucleotides read TGTGCCACCAGCATACGTAGGGGGAACACCGGGGAGCTGTTTTTT.